The rows below give T cell receptor beta chains drawn from one sample of a study of T cell repertoires in cytomegalovirus infection. TCRdb used MiXCR to reprocess the reads, holding one entry per CDR3 protein. Of 300,000 or so distinct CDR3 sequences listed, 9.6% are singletons. The sequenced material came from PBMCs. Receptors originate from a human donor in good health (CMV status not recorded). Some clones in this sample may be carry-over from other donors' samples. Both conserved end residues are trimmed from each CDR3. The order of the fields is J gene, clone size, V gene, CDR3 protein. Where a row states a size, it is once, few, many or the class of an expanded clone; other rows omit it.

J gene: TRBJ2-3
clone size: many
V gene: TRBV28
CDR3 protein: ASSQTGFSTDTQY

J gene: TRBJ1-4
clone size: many
V gene: TRBV6-2/TRBV6-3
CDR3 protein: ASSPGQGREKLF

J gene: TRBJ2-5
clone size: few
V gene: TRBV6-2/TRBV6-3
CDR3 protein: ASSYGVNSPRETQY

J gene: TRBJ2-4
clone size: -
V gene: TRBV12-5
CDR3 protein: ASGPGQGPSRY

J gene: TRBJ1-2
clone size: many
V gene: TRBV29-1
CDR3 protein: SVDRQGSYGYT

J gene: TRBJ2-1
clone size: -
V gene: TRBV5-1
CDR3 protein: ASSLDGAQSNEQF

J gene: TRBJ2-5
clone size: -
V gene: TRBV3-1
CDR3 protein: ASSQDSGMETQY

J gene: TRBJ1-2
clone size: few
V gene: TRBV20-1
CDR3 protein: SAREQGFGYT

J gene: TRBJ2-2
clone size: -
V gene: TRBV2
CDR3 protein: ASSEVGAVSGGELF

J gene: TRBJ2-2
clone size: many
V gene: TRBV20-1
CDR3 protein: SARDLAGEGELF

J gene: TRBJ2-2
clone size: many
V gene: TRBV7-3
CDR3 protein: ASSLGYGAETGELF

J gene: TRBJ1-6
clone size: many
V gene: TRBV7-9
CDR3 protein: ASRLSQARNSPLH

J gene: TRBJ2-1
clone size: many
V gene: TRBV6-4
CDR3 protein: ASSKRGGNEQF

J gene: TRBJ2-1
clone size: many
V gene: TRBV7-2
CDR3 protein: ASSSRDRSYNEQF

J gene: TRBJ2-2
clone size: -
V gene: TRBV5-1
CDR3 protein: ASSRRTDNTGELF

J gene: TRBJ2-4
clone size: -
V gene: TRBV2
CDR3 protein: ASSSLDRGLAKNIQY

J gene: TRBJ1-1
clone size: many
V gene: TRBV29-1
CDR3 protein: SVDRGVTEAF

J gene: TRBJ1-1
clone size: many
V gene: TRBV29-1
CDR3 protein: SVDRVGSNTEAF

J gene: TRBJ2-3
clone size: many
V gene: TRBV20-1
CDR3 protein: SAPIREPSTDTQY

J gene: TRBJ2-5
clone size: many
V gene: TRBV7-6
CDR3 protein: ASSWTSGGQETQY

J gene: TRBJ1-2
clone size: many
V gene: TRBV5-5
CDR3 protein: ASSLYQLGQGVNYGYT

J gene: TRBJ2-7
clone size: few
V gene: TRBV4-3
CDR3 protein: ASSQDWGGTYEQY

J gene: TRBJ1-5
clone size: many
V gene: TRBV27
CDR3 protein: ASSWGRGANQPQH

J gene: TRBJ2-6
clone size: many
V gene: TRBV7-9
CDR3 protein: ASNRVSGFLSGANVLT

J gene: TRBJ2-3
clone size: many
V gene: TRBV7-8
CDR3 protein: ASSLAGGQY

J gene: TRBJ2-5
clone size: many
V gene: TRBV5-1
CDR3 protein: ASSRSGTGVETQY

J gene: TRBJ1-6
clone size: few
V gene: TRBV5-6
CDR3 protein: ASTEKGYPLH

J gene: TRBJ2-5
clone size: many
V gene: TRBV5-5
CDR3 protein: ASSGQVQETQY

J gene: TRBJ2-2
clone size: many
V gene: TRBV11-3
CDR3 protein: ASRKGLAGTGELF

J gene: TRBJ2-2
clone size: many
V gene: TRBV5-5
CDR3 protein: ASSLSTAANTGELF

J gene: TRBJ2-1
clone size: many
V gene: TRBV10-3
CDR3 protein: AISPKWGSGNEQF

J gene: TRBJ2-3
clone size: -
V gene: TRBV6-6
CDR3 protein: ASSYSPSGGNTDTQY

J gene: TRBJ2-7
clone size: -
V gene: TRBV14
CDR3 protein: ASSHLTGSNSYEQY

J gene: TRBJ2-2
clone size: -
V gene: TRBV5-6
CDR3 protein: ASSFTSGYTGELF

J gene: TRBJ2-5
clone size: many
V gene: TRBV12-3/TRBV12-4
CDR3 protein: ASSLGLGTGIQETQY

J gene: TRBJ2-6
clone size: many
V gene: TRBV20-1
CDR3 protein: SAREGSGANVLT

J gene: TRBJ2-5
clone size: -
V gene: TRBV9
CDR3 protein: ASSPRTVPGRETQY

J gene: TRBJ1-2
clone size: many
V gene: TRBV5-4
CDR3 protein: ASTRETGSYGYT

J gene: TRBJ1-5
clone size: -
V gene: TRBV20-1
CDR3 protein: SASPGGEKPQH

J gene: TRBJ1-1
clone size: -
V gene: TRBV28
CDR3 protein: ASRTTGGLNTEAF

J gene: TRBJ2-4
clone size: many
V gene: TRBV7-2
CDR3 protein: ASSLTGTTKNIQY

J gene: TRBJ2-3
clone size: many
V gene: TRBV7-3
CDR3 protein: ASSLTAGVRDTQY

J gene: TRBJ2-4
clone size: few
V gene: TRBV5-6
CDR3 protein: ASSTGQGWNIQY

J gene: TRBJ2-3
clone size: -
V gene: TRBV10-3
CDR3 protein: AISGSPFMTDTQY

J gene: TRBJ1-6
clone size: many
V gene: TRBV28
CDR3 protein: ASRGGSESSPLH

J gene: TRBJ1-4
clone size: -
V gene: TRBV29-1
CDR3 protein: SVEGAGLGEEKLF